Below are 26 T cell receptor beta chains sequenced from a single sample in a study of pediatric ulcerative colitis. During colonoscopy, one to two rectal pinch biopsies were collected. Repertoires were generated with immunoSEQ multiplex PCR, while TCRdb's copy carries only in-frame clones and drops some. The sample lists some 43,000 clones; 78% were seen once. Sequenced input: gut tissue. The receptor source for this set is a girl under 18 with moderate ulcerative colitis.

This chain uses TRBV6-5 with TRBJ2-7; D is possibly TRBD2 (6 bases). Germline V gene lookup returns CDR1 MNHEY and CDR2 SVGAGI. The CDR3 has 14 amino acids. V was trimmed by 5 bases and J by 3 bases, leaving 14 bases between them. The CDR3 DNA follows: TGTGCCAGCAGTCTCGGCCGGGGGAACTACGAGCAGTACTTC. Its translation: CASSLGRGNYEQYF.

This chain uses TRBV13 with TRBJ2-2; D remains ambiguous. The V gene lost 1 base and the J gene lost 5 bases, with 5 bases spanning the gap. This CDR3 has 13 residues. Germline CDR1 reads PRHDT; CDR2 reads FYEKMQ (reference sequence). CDR3 sequence reads: CASSLAGTGELFF. Written as DNA, the CDR3 is TGTGCCAGCAGCTTAGCAGGAACCGGGGAGCTGTTTTTT.

The gene calls are TRBV5-5 and TRBJ2-5; D is undetermined. The ends were cut back, 1 base at V and 4 bases at J, with 8 bases in the middle. Germline CDR1 is SGHKS and CDR2 is YYEKEE (reference sequence). The CDR3 is 13 residues long. The DNA for the CDR3 is TGTGCCAGCAGCTTGAGTTGGGTAGAGACCCAGTACTTC. Translated, it gives CASSLSWVETQYF.

This chain joins TRBV19 and TRBJ2-1; 7 bases are shared with TRBD1. There are 15 residues in the CDR3. Germline V gives CDR1 LNHDA, CDR2 SQIVND (reference sequence). Germline trimming cut 4 bases from V and 4 bases from J; bases unmatched to any gene: 7. The CDR3 nucleotides read TGTGCCAGTAGTAGACAGGGCCCTGGGTACAATGAGCAGTTCTTC. Amino acid sequence: CASSRQGPGYNEQFF. Looking up the rest from reference TRBV19 and TRBJ2-1 gives the full variable domain: DGGITQSPKYLFRKEGQNVTLSCEQNLNHDAMYWYRQDPGQGLRLIYYSQIVNDFQKGDIAEGYSVSREKKESFPLTVTSAQKNPTAFYLCASSRQGPGYNEQFFGPGTRLTVL.

This chain uses TRBV30 with TRBJ2-1, with D unresolved. Germline V lookup: CDR1 GTSNPN, CDR2 SVGIG (reference sequence). The germline V and J ends were trimmed by 1 base and 6 bases, with 13 bases remaining between them. The CDR3 runs to 14 residues. For the CDR3, the DNA is TGTGCCTGGAGTGAGGTGTATACGTCCAATGAGCAGTTCTTC. Translated: CAWSEVYTSNEQFF. The entire variable domain, with the rest obtained from reference TRBV30 and TRBJ2-1, is as follows: SQTIHQWPATLVQPVGSPLSLECTVEGTSNPNLYWYRQAAGRGLQLLFYSVGIGQISSEVPQNLSASRPQDRQFILSSKKLLLSDSGFYLCAWSEVYTSNEQFFGPGTRLTVL.

By share, this clone ranks as medium-sized. This sequence joins TRBV27 and TRBJ1-1; D perhaps matches TRBD1 (5 bases). From germline, CDR1 is MNHEY and CDR2 SMNVEV (reference sequence). CDR3 size: 14 residues. The germline V and J ends were trimmed by 2 bases and 3 bases, with 10 bases remaining between them. Here the CDR3 DNA reads TGTGCCAGCAGTTTAGTCGGGGGGGACACTGAAGCTTTCTTT. This translates into CASSLVGGDTEAFF.

The rearrangement uses TRBV15 and TRBJ1-5; maybe TRBD1 (6 bases). This CDR3 comprises 14 residues. V was clipped by 4 bases and J by 4 bases, with 11 bases between them. Germline CDR1 is LNHNV and CDR2 is YYDKDF (reference sequence). The CDR3 protein is CATSTAGQNQPQHF. DNA for the CDR3: TGTGCCACCAGCACCGCTGGACAGAATCAGCCCCAGCATTTT.

The chain is built from TRBV9 and TRBJ2-1; D unclear. The V end lost 0 bases, the J end lost 6 bases, and 7 bases lay between the germline ends. The CDR3 sequence is 13 residues long. Germline CDR1 SGDLS, CDR2 YYNGEE. Here the CDR3 reads CASSVVPGNEQFF. The CDR3 coding sequence is TGTGCCAGCAGCGTAGTCCCCGGCAATGAGCAGTTCTTC.

The V and J genes are TRBV2 and TRBJ1-3; D remains ambiguous. Germline V gene lookup returns CDR1 SNHLY and CDR2 FYNNEI. The V gene lost 7 bases and the J gene lost 1 base, with 5 bases spanning the gap. The CDR3 is 12 amino acids. In DNA form, the CDR3 reads TGTGCCAGCAAAGCTTCTGGAAACACCATATATTTT. Its translation is CASKASGNTIYF.

Relative to its sample, this clone is medium-sized. Other nucleotide sequences from this sample produce the same CDR3. The chain employs TRBV27 and TRBJ1-2; D might be TRBD1 (6 bases). CDR3 length: 13 residues. V was pared by 3 bases and J by 2 bases, with 7 bases between. Germline V gene data show CDR1 as MNHEY and CDR2 as SMNVEV (reference sequence). CDR3 sequence (DNA): TGTGCCAGCAGTTTGCAGGGGAACTATGGCTACACCTTC. As protein: CASSLQGNYGYTF.

The chain links TRBV4-1 to TRBJ2-5, with a tentative D call TRBD1 (5 bases). The length of the CDR3 is 12 residues. CDR1 MGHRA and CDR2 YSYEKL come from the germline V gene. V shed 1 base and J shed 13 bases, with 13 bases lying between them. The CDR3 protein is CASSQVQGVRYF. CDR3 bases: TGCGCCAGCAGCCAAGTCCAGGGTGTTAGGTACTTC.

This sequence joins TRBV11-3 and TRBJ2-1; either TRBD1 or TRBD2 may supply D (5 bases each). Germline assignment: CDR1 SGHNT and CDR2 YENEEA. CDR3 length equals 14 residues. Deletions cut 5 bases from V and 10 bases from J, with 18 bases between. CDR3 protein: CASSPYGGRREQFF. CDR3 sequence (DNA): TGTGCCAGCAGCCCCTATGGGGGTAGGCGCGAGCAGTTCTTC.

The gene calls are TRBV5-6 and TRBJ2-1; D assignment may be TRBD1 or TRBD2 (5 bases each). CDR3 length equals 13 residues. Trimming pared 4 bases from V and 5 bases from J, leaving 10 bases between. From germline, CDR1 is SGHDT and CDR2 YYEEEE. The CDR3 region has the DNA TGTGCCAGCAGCCGTGGGACGGACAATGAGCAGTTCTTC. It translates to CASSRGTDNEQFF.

This sequence joins TRBV4-2 and TRBJ1-4, with D tentatively TRBD1 (6 bases). The germline gives CDR1 LGHNA, CDR2 YNFKEQ. The V end was cut by 5 bases, the J end by 0 bases, with 19 bases between. CDR3 length: 18 amino acids. Written as DNA, the CDR3 is TGTGCCAGCAGCATAGATTCGGGGGGCCTTGCAACTAATGAAAAACTGTTTTTT. Its translation is CASSIDSGGLATNEKLFF.

The chain carries TRBV30 and TRBJ1-4; D is ambiguous. CDR3 size: 13 residues. Between the trimmed V and J ends, which lost 3 bases and 8 bases, there was a span of 13 bases. Germline-derived CDR1 and CDR2 are GTSNPN and SVGIG (reference sequence). CDR3 loop: CAWSGVGGEKLFF. Written as DNA, the CDR3 is TGTGCCTGGAGCGGGGTCGGAGGGGAAAAACTGTTTTTT. Full variable domain (rest looked up from reference TRBV30 and TRBJ1-4): SQTIHQWPATLVQPVGSPLSLECTVEGTSNPNLYWYRQAAGRGLQLLFYSVGIGQISSEVPQNLSASRPQDRQFILSSKKLLLSDSGFYLCAWSGVGGEKLFFGSGTQLSVL.

This rearrangement joins TRBV15 to TRBJ2-3; D not resolved. The CDR3 is made up of 13 amino acids. V lost 0 bases, J lost 9 bases, and 10 bases lay in between. In germline, CDR1 is LNHNV, CDR2 YYDKDF (reference sequence). DNA for the CDR3: TGTGCCACCAGCAGAGATCCAGTGGAGACGCAGTATTTT. Its protein is CATSRDPVETQYF.

This CDR3 reads CASSLTPAQGYEQYF. The CDR3 DNA reads as TGTGCCAGCAGTCTTACCCCGGCCCAGGGTTACGAGCAGTACTTC. The chain combines TRBV28 with TRBJ2-7; D is perhaps TRBD1 (5 bases). V was cut by 5 bases and J by 4 bases, with 18 bases left in between. CDR3 size: 15 residues. The germline V gene encodes CDR1 MDHEN and CDR2 SYDVKM.

This sequence joins TRBV6-1 and TRBJ1-5, with D unresolved. CDR1 and CDR2 (germline): MNHNS, SASEGT. This CDR3 has 14 amino acids. Trimming stripped 7 bases from V and 7 bases from J, with 17 bases between. CDR3 in amino acids: CASKESGYGQPQHF. DNA of the CDR3: TGTGCCAGCAAAGAATCGGGCTACGGACAGCCCCAGCATTTT.

The CDR3 protein is CASSQERAAQPQHF. CDR3 in DNA: TGCGCCAGCAGCCAAGAAAGGGCGGCACAGCCCCAGCATTTT. This chain uses TRBV4-3 with TRBJ1-5; D is uncertain. V was shortened by 0 bases and J by 7 bases, with 10 bases between the two germline ends. CDR3 length: 14 residues. Germline V gives CDR1 LGHNA, CDR2 YSLEER.

The genes are TRBV6-1 and TRBJ1-3; 7 bases agree with TRBD1. The junction had 3 bases not matched to a gene; V was cut back by 2 bases and J by 2 bases. The CDR3 spans 15 residues. Germline assignment: CDR1 MNHNS and CDR2 SASEGT. The CDR3 bases are TGTGCCAGCAGTGAATACGGGACAGCTGGAAACACCATATATTTT. Its protein product is CASSEYGTAGNTIYF.

The chain links TRBV11-2 to TRBJ1-5, with 8 bases matching TRBD1. V gave up 5 bases and J gave up 6 bases; unmatched junction bases: 12. Germline V gives CDR1 SGHAT, CDR2 FQNNGV. CDR3 length: 16 residues. As DNA, the CDR3 is TGTGCCAGCAGCCTAAAATCAGGGGGCCAGGGTCAGCCCCAGCATTTT. This gives the protein CASSLKSGGQGQPQHF. Using reference TRBV11-2 and TRBJ1-5 for the parts outside the CDR3, the full variable domain is EAGVAQSPRYKIIEKRQSVAFWCNPISGHATLYWYQQILGQGPKLLIQFQNNGVVDDSQLPKDRFSAERLKGVDSTLKIQPAKLEDSAVYLCASSLKSGGQGQPQHFGDGTRLSIL.

The genes are TRBV14 and TRBJ2-7; 7 bases align to TRBD1. Losses at the gene ends were 3 bases for V and 3 bases for J; bases not matched to a gene: 2. The CDR3 contains 13 residues. Germline CDR1 and CDR2: SGHDN and FVKESK. The DNA of the CDR3 is TGTGCCAGCAGCCAGACAGGGAGCTACGAGCAGTACTTC. Translated: CASSQTGSYEQYF.

V usage is TRBV7-9 and J usage is TRBJ1-2, with D possibly matching TRBD1 (6 bases). CDR1 is SEHNR and CDR2 is FQNEAQ in the germline V gene (reference sequence). The CDR3 covers 16 residues. V lost 6 bases and J 2 bases, leaving 19 bases between the germline ends. The CDR3 is CASRPPGTGWNYGYTF. CDR3 DNA: TGTGCCAGCAGACCCCCGGGAACAGGGTGGAACTATGGCTACACCTTC.

The rearrangement joins TRBV11-2 to TRBJ1-2; D unclear. Germline V gives CDR1 SGHAT, CDR2 FQNNGV. Deletions cut 2 bases from V and 7 bases from J, with 14 bases between. This CDR3 region has 14 residues. CDR3 in DNA: TGTGCCAGCAGCTTAATCGACATTGGAGGTGGCTACACCTTC. Translated, it gives CASSLIDIGGGYTF.

In DNA form, the CDR3 reads TGCGCCAGCAGCTTATCAGTCCCGGGACAGGGATTCTCCGGCTACACCTTC. Its protein is CASSLSVPGQGFSGYTF. The rearrangement uses TRBV5-1 and TRBJ1-2; 9 nucleotides agree with TRBD1. With V trimmed by 2 bases and J by 8 bases, 16 bases remained unmatched. The CDR3 contains 17 residues. The germline gives CDR1 SGHRS, CDR2 YFSETQ.

The chain uses TRBV4-1 and TRBJ2-2; TRBD2 aligns across 7 bases. Trimming took 1 base from V and 4 from J; bases not matched to a gene: 6. Germline assignment: CDR1 MGHRA and CDR2 YSYEKL. The CDR3 loop spans 16 amino acids. The CDR3: CASSQASGDGTGELFF. DNA of the CDR3: TGCGCCAGCAGCCAAGCTAGCGGAGACGGCACCGGGGAGCTGTTTTTT.